This T cell receptor beta chain was sequenced during a study of T-cell reconstitution after alpha-beta-depleted transplantation in children. Unique molecular identifiers were used in preparing the TCRbeta library. TCRdb recomputed calls from the PCR reads with MiXCR, one row per CDR3 protein. In the table there are roughly 180,000 distinct CDR3 sequences, less than 15% of which are singletons. This clonotype came up many times. The TCR originated in a human donor who donated a stem cell graft to a child with acute lymphoblastic leukemia. The source material was PBMCs from the stem cell graft donor, sampled from the stem cell graft.

The CDR3 sequence: CASNDGYTQYF. The DNA of the CDR3 is TGCGCCAGCAACGACGGATATACGCAGTATTTT. The chain links TRBV5-1 to TRBJ2-3; D is uncertain. Germline V gene data show CDR1 as SGHRS and CDR2 as YFSETQ. This CDR3 has 11 amino acids. Deletions cut 6 bases from V and 7 bases from J, with 9 bases between.